The 23 T cell receptor beta chains reported below all come from one sample, sequenced in a study of cytomegalovirus exposure and HLA in healthy donors. Researchers ran the PCR with 60 Vbeta and 13 Jbeta primers. The data were produced by immunoSEQ multiplex PCR, yet TCRdb's version contains in-frame clones alone and is incomplete. Seen here are about 160,000 clones, approximately 80% observed once, and the top ten hold more than 1.5%. Sequenced: PBMCs. Receptors originate from a man aged 18-30 years in good health and CMV-seronegative.

The V and J genes are TRBV18 and TRBJ2-5, with TRBD2 as a possible D gene (5 bases). The end of the DNA fits TRBJ2-7 better, so the J call may be wrong. The CDR3 length is 13 residues. CDR1 is KGHSH, CDR2 LQKENI, per germline. CDR3 nucleotide sequence: TGTGCCAGCACAGCCTACCGGGGTTACGAGCAGTACTTC. Translating gives CASTAYRGYEQYF.

The chain is built from TRBV7-3 and TRBJ2-1; D is possibly TRBD2 (5 bases). This CDR3 spans 15 amino acids. Germline CDR1 and CDR2: SGHTA and FQGTGA. V was shortened by 5 bases and J by 4 bases, with 15 bases between the two germline ends. This chain's CDR3 is CASSPVGAIYNEQFF. The CDR3 nucleotides are TGTGCCAGCAGCCCGGTGGGAGCTATTTACAATGAGCAGTTCTTC.

CDR3 amino acids: CASSLALGSGSSGANVLTF. The CDR3 nucleotides read TGTGCCAGCAGCTTAGCGCTCGGTAGCGGGAGCTCTGGGGCCAACGTCCTGACTTTC. The chain combines TRBV7-2 with TRBJ2-6; 9 nucleotides line up with TRBD2. The V gene end was trimmed by 0 bases and the J gene end by 0 bases; junction bases not matched to a gene: 6. From germline, CDR1 is SGHTA and CDR2 FQGNSA. The CDR3 totals 19 residues. Full variable domain (remainder filled in from reference TRBV7-2 and TRBJ2-6): GAGVSQSPSNKVTEKGKDVELRCDPISGHTALYWYRQSLGQGLEFLIYFQGNSAPDKSGLPSDRFSAERTGGSVSTLTIQRTQQEDSAVYLCASSLALGSGSSGANVLTFGAGSRLTVL.

This clone was seen just once. V usage is TRBV30 and J usage is TRBJ2-3; TRBD2 agrees at 7 bases. V lost 5 bases, J lost 6 bases, and 20 bases stayed unmatched. This CDR3 has 17 amino acids. Germline V gives CDR1 GTSNPN, CDR2 SVGIG (reference sequence). The CDR3 here is CAWYPDRLAVNVDTQYF. The CDR3 DNA reads TGTGCCTGGTACCCAGACCGGCTAGCGGTGAATGTGGATACGCAGTATTTT.

CDR3 DNA sequence: TGTGCCAGCAGCGTAGGACTAGCGGGAGCGTATAACGGGGAGCTGTTTTTT. As protein: CASSVGLAGAYNGELFF. The rearrangement uses TRBV9 and TRBJ2-2; TRBD2 matches 12 bases. Germline assignment: CDR1 SGDLS and CDR2 YYNGEE. The CDR3 sequence is 17 residues long. V shed 0 bases and J 7 bases; nucleotides not matched to a gene: 7.

J is TRBJ2-1 and V is TRBV10-3; 11 positions match TRBD1. V lost 7 bases to trimming and J lost 6 bases; unmatched junction nucleotides: 5. The CDR3 contains 14 residues. CDR1 ENHRY and CDR2 SYGVKD come from the germline V gene. CDR3 DNA sequence: TGTGCCATCACGGGACAGGGGGGGTTCAATGAGCAGTTCTTC. It is translated as CAITGQGGFNEQFF.

The rearrangement uses TRBV10-3 and TRBJ1-4; D possibly corresponds to TRBD1 (5 bases). The V gene's germline CDR1 is ENHRY and CDR2 SYGVKD. The ends were cut back, 0 bases at V and 7 bases at J, with 9 bases in the middle. The length of the CDR3 is 14 residues. The CDR3 here is CAISESGAGEKLFF. The CDR3 nucleotides are TGTGCCATCAGTGAGTCAGGGGCCGGTGAAAAACTGTTTTTT.

The CDR3 region has the DNA TGTGCCGGTATCACAGGGGGCGCATTGGTTATCTACACTGAAGCTTTCTTT. Protein: CAGITGGALVIYTEAFF. The genes are TRBV2 and TRBJ1-1, with TRBD1 matching over 9 bases. V was pared by 11 bases and J by 3 bases, with 19 bases of the junction left unmatched. The CDR3 sequence is 17 residues long. The germline CDR1 and CDR2 sequences are SNHLY and FYNNEI.

The rearrangement joins TRBV5-1 to TRBJ2-7; tentatively, D is TRBD1 (5 bases). This CDR3 region has 15 residues. The ends were cut back, 4 bases at V and 0 bases at J, with 14 bases in the middle. The V gene's germline CDR1 is SGHRS and CDR2 YFSETQ. The CDR3 loop reads CASSTDSALSYEQYF. CDR3 nucleotide sequence: TGCGCCAGCAGCACAGACAGTGCGCTCTCCTACGAGCAGTACTTC.

This clone has just one count. The J gene is TRBJ2-4, the V gene TRBV28; a possible D gene is TRBD1 (5 bases). V was shortened by 6 bases and J by 2 bases, with 8 bases between the two germline ends. The germline CDR1 and CDR2 sequences are MDHEN and SYDVKM. The CDR3 totals 13 residues. CDR3: CASRSGSKNIQYF. CDR3 in DNA: TGTGCCAGCAGGTCAGGGTCCAAAAACATTCAGTACTTC.

This chain joins TRBV19 and TRBJ1-5; no clear D. Germline-derived CDR1 and CDR2 are LNHDA and SQIVND (reference sequence). This CDR3 has 14 amino acids. Deletions cut 6 bases from V and 5 bases from J, with 14 bases between. The CDR3 protein is CASSRRSGDQPQHF. The CDR3 nucleotides read TGTGCCAGTAGCCGGAGGTCTGGCGATCAGCCCCAGCATTTT. The variable domain in full, completed from reference TRBV19 and TRBJ1-5, reads DGGITQSPKYLFRKEGQNVTLSCEQNLNHDAMYWYRQDPGQGLRLIYYSQIVNDFQKGDIAEGYSVSREKKESFPLTVTSAQKNPTAFYLCASSRRSGDQPQHFGDGTRLSIL.

V usage is TRBV5-1 and J usage is TRBJ1-1, with a possible D match to TRBD1 (6 bases). Deletions cut 4 bases from V and 8 bases from J, with 12 bases between. CDR3 length equals 12 residues. Germline V lookup: CDR1 SGHRS, CDR2 YFSETQ. CDR3 loop: CASSPGQREAFF. DNA of the CDR3: TGCGCCAGCAGCCCTGGACAGAGAGAAGCTTTCTTT.

This clone was seen a single time. DNA of the CDR3: TGTGCCAGCAGCCTACCGGATGGGGCCACCGGGGAGCTGTTTTTT. Encoded protein: CASSLPDGATGELFF. The chain joins TRBV7-6 to TRBJ2-2; maybe TRBD1 (5 bases). V was cut by 5 bases and J by 4 bases, with 14 bases left in between. The germline V gene has CDR1 SGHVS and CDR2 FNYEAQ. The CDR3 extends over 15 amino acids.

The chain recombines TRBV7-3 with TRBJ2-5, with TRBD1 matching 8 bases. The germline V gene has CDR1 SGHTA and CDR2 FQGTGA. This CDR3 is 14 amino acids long. V lost 5 bases to trimming and J lost 2 bases; unmatched junction nucleotides: 4. The CDR3 DNA sequence: TGTGCCAGCAGCATGACAGGGGCGCAAGAGACCCAGTACTTC. It translates to CASSMTGAQETQYF. The whole variable domain, filled in from reference TRBV7-3 and TRBJ2-5, reads GAGVSQTPSNKVTEKGKYVELRCDPISGHTALYWYRQSLGQGPEFLIYFQGTGAADDSGLPNDRFFAVRPEGSVSTLKIQRTERGDSAVYLCASSMTGAQETQYFGPGTRLLVL.

This clone turned up a few times. The J gene is TRBJ1-2, the V gene TRBV7-2, with 7 bases lining up with TRBD1. Germline values: CDR1 SGHTA, CDR2 FQGNSA. The V segment lost 1 base and the J segment 4 bases; nucleotides outside the gene matches: 6. The CDR3 is made up of 15 amino acids. CDR3 in amino acids: CASSLVAGGTYGYTF. Written as DNA, the CDR3 is TGTGCCAGCAGCTTAGTGGCAGGGGGTACCTATGGCTACACCTTC. The complete variable domain, with remaining parts taken from reference TRBV7-2 and TRBJ1-2, reads GAGVSQSPSNKVTEKGKDVELRCDPISGHTALYWYRQSLGQGLEFLIYFQGNSAPDKSGLPSDRFSAERTGGSVSTLTIQRTQQEDSAVYLCASSLVAGGTYGYTFGSGTRLTVV.

This chain connects TRBV6-5 to TRBJ2-7, with 10 bases matching TRBD1. The V gene's germline CDR1 is MNHEY and CDR2 SVGAGI. The CDR3 contains 14 residues. Losses at the gene ends were 2 bases for V and 3 bases for J; bases not matched to a gene: 1. Here the CDR3 reads CASSYRTGGYEQYF. The CDR3 DNA reads as TGTGCCAGCAGTTACAGGACAGGGGGCTACGAGCAGTACTTC.

The rearrangement joins TRBV5-6 to TRBJ1-5; D not certain. The germline V gene encodes CDR1 SGHDT and CDR2 YYEEEE. This CDR3 contains 14 residues. V lost 0 bases, J lost 0 bases, and 4 bases lay in between. CDR3 in amino acids: CASSLAGSNQPQHF. The CDR3 DNA is TGTGCCAGCAGCTTGGCCGGTAGCAATCAGCCCCAGCATTTT.

The CDR3 DNA reads TGTGCCAGCAGCTCGGGGACAGAGAACACTGAAGCTTTCTTT. Protein sequence: CASSSGTENTEAFF. The chain is built from TRBV7-9 and TRBJ1-1, with 7 bases lining up with TRBD1. This CDR3 contains 14 residues. Looked up from germline, CDR1 is SEHNR and CDR2 is FQNEAQ (reference sequence). Trimming took 4 bases from V and 1 from J; bases not matched to a gene: 3.

The rearrangement links TRBV9 to TRBJ1-3; a weak D match, TRBD1 (5 bases). The ends were cut back, 3 bases at V and 0 bases at J, with 16 bases in the middle. CDR1 and CDR2 (germline): SGDLS, YYNGEE. CDR3 length: 17 residues. CDR3 coding DNA: TGTGCCAGCAGCGGGGCGCCACGGGACTTCTCTGGAAACACCATATATTTT. Translating it yields CASSGAPRDFSGNTIYF.

The gene calls are TRBV6-5 and TRBJ2-7; TRBD2 matches at 7 bases. V trimming: 7 bases; J trimming: 4 bases; junction bases outside the gene matches: 10. This CDR3 has 14 residues. CDR1 and CDR2 (germline): MNHEY, SVGAGI. This CDR3 reads CASMEGGSRYEQYF. The CDR3 region has the DNA TGTGCCAGCATGGAGGGAGGGTCTCGATACGAGCAGTACTTC.

A remark on this clone: Relative to the germline gene, one junction end is altered; a read error may explain this. The chain employs TRBV18 and TRBJ1-1; D gene unclear. Germline V gene sequence: CDR1 KGHSH, CDR2 LQKENI. The length of the CDR3 is 19 residues. CDR3 residues: CASSPPREAAYFLNTEAFF. The CDR3 bases are TGTGCCAGCTCCCCACCCCGCGAGGCGGCATACTTTTTGAACACTGAAGCTTTCTTT.

This clone has only a few counts. The chain links TRBV4-1 to TRBJ2-5; a weak D match, TRBD1 (5 bases). This CDR3 region has 13 residues. Germline loops: CDR1 MGHRA, CDR2 YSYEKL. The germline V and J ends were trimmed by 4 bases and 2 bases, with 8 bases remaining between them. CDR3 sequence (DNA): TGCGCCAGCAGCCTCGGACATCAAGAGACCCAGTACTTC. It yields the protein CASSLGHQETQYF.

The rearrangement uses TRBV6-6 and TRBJ1-1; 7 bases align to TRBD1. Germline assignment: CDR1 MNHNY and CDR2 SVGAGI (reference sequence). The CDR3 runs 16 residues. V was clipped by 4 bases and J by 0 bases; unmatched bases: 8. The CDR3 loop is CASSLRQGDMNTEAFF. The DNA of the CDR3 is TGTGCCAGCAGTTTACGACAGGGCGATATGAACACTGAAGCTTTCTTT.